This T cell receptor (beta chain) was captured in a study of neurological immune-mediated disorders. This clonotype came up many times. Its antigen is not known. The CDR3 spans 12 residues. Germline CDR1 and CDR2: SGHVS and FNYEAQ. V was clipped by 5 bases and J by 5 bases, with 9 bases between them. Each CDR3 protein is one row after TCRdb ran MiXCR on the 5' RACE reads. This sample has 50,000 to 70,000 distinct CDR3 sequences, with roughly 2.5% found just once. The study, taken as a whole, reports: The study phylogenetically grouped the repertoires of 18 of 34 multiple sclerosis patients into one related-CDR3 cluster, a possible signature.

The clonotype was recovered from a man aged 45 to 65 with multiple sclerosis. This rearrangement joins TRBV7-6 to TRBJ2-5, with D maybe TRBD1 (5 bases). Material: PBMCs. CDR3 nucleotides: TGTGCCAGCAGCCCTCAGGGCGAGACCCAGTACTTC. Its protein is CASSPQGETQYF.